This TCR beta chain was sequenced in a study of T cells in Graves' hyperthyroidism and ophthalmopathy. This CDR3 has 13 amino acids. V lost 8 bases, J lost 5 bases, and 12 bases lay in between. Stable Graves' hyperthyroidism denoted no ophthalmopathy progression over 18 months. Together with thyroid ultrasound, orbital computed tomography, serum thyroxine and TRAb, clinical symptoms were used for diagnoses. The PBMCs had their origin in about 9.7 ml of fresh peripheral blood. Using RNA transcripts as the source, TCR beta CDR3 regions were amplified. The HTBI primer set served for first-round RT-PCR of the TCR CDR3. TCRdb recomputed calls from the multiplex PCR reads with MiXCR, one row per CDR3 protein. Of about 740,000 distinct CDR3 sequences detected, approximately 14% appear once; the ten largest clones hold about 10%. This clonotype was observed a handful of times. Its antigen remains unidentified.

Findings of the study overall: Ophthalmopathy could be told apart from stable hyperthyroidism with a 13 V-J model.

Sequencing was performed on blood. The sequence came from a woman between 18 and 30 years old with Graves' hyperthyroidism. The chain recombines TRBV12-3 or TRBV12-4 with TRBJ2-2; possibly TRBD1 for D (6 bases). The CDR3 protein is CASQGWRTGELFF. The CDR3 bases are TGTGCCAGCCAGGGGTGGAGAACCGGGGAGCTGTTTTTT.